Described below is a single TCR beta chain sequence and its context. Its cognate antigen is unknown. The record originates from a study of cytomegalovirus exposure and HLA in healthy donors. Libraries were prepared by immunoSEQ multiplex PCR; TCRdb keeps only in-frame clonotypes and omits some of them. The profile shows 250,000 to 400,000 clones, 88% of them singletons. General study findings and limits: Rarity characterized most TCR sequences, yet some public TCRs appeared in many donors. Cytomegalovirus status was reportedly diagnosed by the classifier with high sensitivity and specificity. The listing of 150 or so TCR beta chains classed them as cytomegalovirus-associated.

The CDR3 is made up of 16 amino acids. Germline V lookup: CDR1 SGHRS, CDR2 YFSETQ. V lost 4 bases and J lost 1; bases outside the gene matches: 8. Sequencing was performed on PBMCs. The V and J genes are TRBV5-1 and TRBJ2-1; 7 bases are shared with TRBD1. The receptor was isolated from a man younger than 40 in good health and CMV-seronegative. In nucleotides, the CDR3 is TGCGCCAGCAGCCTGGTTTGGACAGGATCCTACAATGAGCAGTTCTTC. Its translation: CASSLVWTGSYNEQFF.